This TCR beta chain emerged from a study of regulatory T cells in long-lasting Graves disease. The study, taken as a whole, reports: Persistent patients shared 2,741 public clonotypes among themselves. Newly diagnosed patients shared fewer, at more than 750.

Arm-PCR of CDR3 regions and iRepertoire HTBI primers were used to build TCR beta libraries. Original methodology: The study identified about 60 TRBV and 13 to 15 TRBJ segments across samples. MiXCR, applied by TCRdb to the multiplex PCR reads, yields one record per CDR3 protein. V and J calls and clone size were set by TCRdb, not the authors. The sample gives approximately 350,000 distinct CDR3 sequences, around 16% of which show up once; around 20% is in the top ten. Trimming stripped 3 bases from V and 1 base from J, with 31 bases between. CDR1 and CDR2 (germline): SGHAT, FQNNGV. This CDR3 contains 21 residues. The time point was: newly diagnosed GD, antithyroid drugs for less than 3 months. The TCR library was made from RNA extracted from PBMCs. Ten or more counts support this clonotype. Its antigen is still unknown. This sample was shared with a second study, whose subject was T cells in Graves' hyperthyroidism and ophthalmopathy. This second study says: Graves' hyperthyroidism showing no ophthalmopathy progression within 18 months was considered stable. Among clonotypes expanded in thyroid above 0.001, most were also found in blood.

Sequenced here: peripheral blood mononuclear cells (PBMCs), sampled at new diagnosis, from a patient treated with antithyroid drugs. The TCR sequence derives from a woman younger than 35 with Graves disease. V and J are TRBV11-2 and TRBJ2-7; D might be TRBD2 (7 bases). Here the CDR3 DNA reads TGTGCCAGCAGCTTCATAGGGCCTCAACAGGGAACCCTAGCGGAGTCCTACGAGCAGTACTTC. Protein: CASSFIGPQQGTLAESYEQYF.